Listed here are 10 T cell receptor beta chains from one sample, sequenced in a study of breast tumors, draining lymph nodes, adjacent tissues (dated by TCRdb to 2016 to 2017). Libraries came from multiplex PCR. The sequencer was an Illumina HiSeq 2000. Using fastp at Q25 and MiXCR, TCRdb reprocessed the public reads and kept productive beta chains. Each entry merges the rows of one CDR3 protein and shows their most common DNA and genes. This sample has tens of thousands of distinct CDR3 sequences in its table, and about 20% of those were observed once. The top ten clonotypes cover 2.4% of the sample. Lymph node samples came from the axillary draining lymph nodes of breast cancer patients. Sequenced material: axillary lymph node tissue. These receptors were obtained from a female donor with breast cancer. Some clones in this sample may be carry-over from other donors' samples.

In this sample, this clonotype turned up many times. The rearrangement links TRBV5-1 to TRBJ2-1; 11 positions agree with TRBD2. This CDR3 has 15 amino acids. Germline V lookup: CDR1 SGHRS, CDR2 YFSETQ. Trimming took 4 bases from V and 9 from J; bases not matched to a gene: 9. CDR3 sequence reads: CASSLLLGTSGEQFF. The CDR3 coding sequence is TGCGCCAGCAGCCTACTTCTCGGGACTAGCGGTGAGCAGTTCTTC. Full variable domain (remainder filled in from reference TRBV5-1 and TRBJ2-1): KAGVTQTPRYLIKTRGQQVTLSCSPISGHRSVSWYQQTPGQGLQFLFEYFSETQRNKGNFPGRFSGRQFSNSRSEMNVSTLELGDSALYLCASSLLLGTSGEQFFGPGTRLTVL.

The table lists this clonotype with many counts. The chain carries TRBV6-5 and TRBJ1-6, with D uncertain. The V end lost 4 bases, the J end lost 13 bases, and 14 bases lay between the germline ends. The germline CDR1 and CDR2 sequences are MNHEY and SVGAGI. The CDR3 is made up of 13 amino acids. For the CDR3, the DNA is TGTGCCAGCAGTTCCCACAAGGCGGGCCCCCTCCACTTT. As protein: CASSSHKAGPLHF.

This clonotype was seen at least ten times. This chain joins TRBV6-1 and TRBJ1-4, with D possibly being TRBD1 (5 bases). The CDR3 extends over 15 amino acids. Trimming left V 1 base short and J 10 bases short, with 16 bases between. Germline V lookup: CDR1 MNHNS, CDR2 SASEGT. The CDR3 reads CASSEDWQAQGKLFF. As DNA, the CDR3 is TGTGCCAGCAGTGAAGATTGGCAGGCTCAGGGAAAACTGTTTTTT.

This clonotype came up many times. One junction end does not reproduce the germline sequence, and a read error may be involved. This rearrangement joins TRBV15 to TRBJ2-7; TRBD1 agrees at 8 bases. CDR3 size: 15 residues. CDR1 and CDR2 (germline): LNHNV, YYDKDF (reference sequence). The CDR3 region has the DNA TGTGCCACCAGCCGAGACAGGGGCTTGAACTACGAGCAGTACTTC. Its translation: CATSRDRGLNYEQYF.

This clonotype was observed at least ten times. The rearrangement uses TRBV20-1 and TRBJ2-3, with 7 positions matching TRBD2. The germline V gene encodes CDR1 DFQATT and CDR2 SNEGSKA (reference sequence). With V trimmed by 2 bases and J by 1 base, 9 bases remained unmatched. The CDR3 is 16 residues long. Here the CDR3 DNA reads TGCAGTGCTAGACCTTTTACCGCGGGAGGCACAGATACGCAGTATTTT. Translation: CSARPFTAGGTDTQYF.

This clonotype was seen at least ten times. This chain links TRBV19 with TRBJ2-1; the match to TRBD1 covers 7 bases. The CDR3 covers 19 residues. Germline V gene lookup returns CDR1 LNHDA and CDR2 SQIVND (reference sequence). Losses at the gene ends were 1 base for V and 2 bases for J; bases not matched to a gene: 14. The CDR3 sequence is CASSIGFDRDAVAYNEQFF. The CDR3 DNA reads as TGTGCCAGTAGTATAGGCTTCGACAGGGACGCCGTAGCCTACAATGAGCAGTTCTTC.

In its sample, this clonotype was seen many times. The J gene is TRBJ2-2, the V gene TRBV4-3; TRBD2 matches at 8 bases. J lost 8 bases, V lost 4 bases, and 18 bases had no gene match. CDR1 is LGHNA, CDR2 YSLEER, per germline. The CDR3 is 18 amino acids. The CDR3 coding sequence is TGCGCCAGCAGCCCCGCCTCCGGACTAGCTGGTGGTGGGGGGGAGCTGTTTTTT. It codes for CASSPASGLAGGGGELFF.

Points on this clonotype: This sequence may be a read error, since a much larger clone differs from it by one base. The missing conserved phenylalanine or tryptophan at the end of this CDR3 makes a read error likely. This chain uses TRBV10-2 with TRBJ2-1; D remains ambiguous. Looked up from germline, CDR1 is WSHSY and CDR2 is SAAADI. The V end lost 3 bases, the J end lost 8 bases, and 5 bases lay between the germline ends. The CDR3 is 11 residues long. CDR3 residues: CASSDAHEQFL. The CDR3 nucleotides are TGCGCCAGCAGTGACGCCCATGAGCAGTTCCTC.

This clonotype has a count of ten or more. The chain joins TRBV20-1 to TRBJ2-7; the match to TRBD2 covers 8 bases. CDR3 size: 15 residues. V was clipped by 0 bases and J by 1 base; unmatched bases: 5. Germline CDR1 is DFQATT and CDR2 is SNEGSKA (reference sequence). In nucleotides, the CDR3 is TGCAGTGCTAGAGATAACACGGGAGGGTCCTACGAGCAGTACTTC. Translating gives CSARDNTGGSYEQYF.

This clonotype was observed at least ten times. The J gene is TRBJ1-5, the V gene TRBV7-2; D is ambiguous. The germline V gene encodes CDR1 SGHTA and CDR2 FQGNSA. Between the trimmed V and J ends, which lost 5 bases and 4 bases, there was a span of 15 bases. This CDR3 contains 15 residues. The CDR3 DNA sequence: TGTGCCAGCAGCCGGAGGGCAGAGGGAAATCAGCCCCAGCATTTT. Amino acid sequence: CASSRRAEGNQPQHF.